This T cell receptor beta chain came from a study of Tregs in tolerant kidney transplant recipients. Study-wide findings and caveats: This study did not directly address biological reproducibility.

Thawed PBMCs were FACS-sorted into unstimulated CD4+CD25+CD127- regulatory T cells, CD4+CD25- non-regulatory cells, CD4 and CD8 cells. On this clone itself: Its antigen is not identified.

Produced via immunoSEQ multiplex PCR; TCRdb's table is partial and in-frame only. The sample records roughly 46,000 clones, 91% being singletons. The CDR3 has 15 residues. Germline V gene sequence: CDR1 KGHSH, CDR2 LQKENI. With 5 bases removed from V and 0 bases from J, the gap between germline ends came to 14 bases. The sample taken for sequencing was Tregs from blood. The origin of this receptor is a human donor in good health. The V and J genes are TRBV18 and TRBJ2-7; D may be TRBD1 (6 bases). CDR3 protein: CASSVAGTYSYEQYF. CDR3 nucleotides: TGTGCCAGCTCAGTTGCCGGGACATACTCCTACGAGCAGTACTTC.